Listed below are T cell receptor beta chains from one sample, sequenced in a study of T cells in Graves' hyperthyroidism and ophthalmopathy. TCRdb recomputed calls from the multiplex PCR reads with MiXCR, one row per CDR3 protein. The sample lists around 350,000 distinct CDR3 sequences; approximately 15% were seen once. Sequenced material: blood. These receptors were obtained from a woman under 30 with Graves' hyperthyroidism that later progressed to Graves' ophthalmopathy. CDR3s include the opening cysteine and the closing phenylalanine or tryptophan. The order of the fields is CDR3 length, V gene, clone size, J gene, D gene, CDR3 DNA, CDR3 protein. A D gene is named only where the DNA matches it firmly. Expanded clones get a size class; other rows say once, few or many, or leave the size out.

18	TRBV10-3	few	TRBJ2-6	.	TGTGCCATCAGTGAGTCAGGGGGTTCATTCTCTGGGGCCAACGTCCTGACTTTC	CAISESGGSFSGANVLTF
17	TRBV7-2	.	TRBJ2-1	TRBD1	TGTGCCAGCAGCTTAGCGCAGGGGCAGGGGGACTACAATGAGCAGTTCTTC	CASSLAQGQGDYNEQFF
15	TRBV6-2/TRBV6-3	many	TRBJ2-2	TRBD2	TGTGCCAGCAAGGCGGGAGGGCAGGACACCGGGGAGCTGTTTTTT	CASKAGGQDTGELFF
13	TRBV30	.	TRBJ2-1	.	TGTGCCTGGAGGGGTAGCGCCTACAATGAGCAGTTCTTC	CAWRGSAYNEQFF
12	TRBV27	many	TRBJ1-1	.	TGTGCCAGCAGTTTATCAGGGCCGCCAGCTTTCTTT	CASSLSGPPAFF
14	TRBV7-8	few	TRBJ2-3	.	TGTGCCAGCAGCTTAGAGACCCGCACAGATACGCAGTATTTT	CASSLETRTDTQYF
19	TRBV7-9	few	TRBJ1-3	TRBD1	TGTGCCAGCAGCTCTCCAGTCTGGGACAGGGGGCGAGGAGGAAACACCATATATTTT	CASSSPVWDRGRGGNTIYF
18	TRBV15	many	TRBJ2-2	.	TGTGCCACCAGCAGAGATTGGGTCGGCAGACCCGGGGAGTGGGAGCTGTTTTTT	CATSRDWVGRPGEWELFF
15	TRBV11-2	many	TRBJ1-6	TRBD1	TGTGCCAGCAGCCGTTCCGGGACAGAAAATTCACCCCTCCACTTT	CASSRSGTENSPLHF
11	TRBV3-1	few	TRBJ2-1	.	TGTGCCAGCGGGTCGGGTAATGAGCAGTTCTTC	CASGSGNEQFF
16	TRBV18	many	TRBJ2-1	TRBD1	TGTGCCAGCTCAATGAGTACAGGGGTGTTATACAATGAGCAGTTCTTC	CASSMSTGVLYNEQFF
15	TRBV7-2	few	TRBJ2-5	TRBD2	TGTGCCAGCACCTTTTTGGGGGGGTACCAAGAGACCCAGTACTTC	CASTFLGGYQETQYF
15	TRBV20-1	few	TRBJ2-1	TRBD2	TGCAGTGCTAGTGTCGCGGGAGGAGCCTACAATGAGCAGTTCTTC	CSASVAGGAYNEQFF
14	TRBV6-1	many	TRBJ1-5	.	TGTGCCAGCAGGCAACAGGGAATCAATCAGCCCCAGCATTTT	CASRQQGINQPQHF
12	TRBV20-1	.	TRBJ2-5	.	TGCAGTGCTAGCGGGAACGGGGAGACCCAGTACTTC	CSASGNGETQYF
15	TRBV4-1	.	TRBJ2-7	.	TGCGCCAGCAGCCAAGGACCGGGACGAAGTTACGAGCAGTACTTC	CASSQGPGRSYEQYF
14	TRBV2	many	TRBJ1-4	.	TGTGCCAGCACCTACCGGGACCCTAGTGAAAAACTGTTTTTT	CASTYRDPSEKLFF
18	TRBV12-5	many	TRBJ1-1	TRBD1	TGTGCTAGTGGTTTGGTATTGGGGACAGATGAGATGAACACTGAAGCTTTCTTT	CASGLVLGTDEMNTEAFF
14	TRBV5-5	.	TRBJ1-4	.	TGTGCCAGCAGCTTGTCGGGTAGTCTTGAAAAACTGTTTTTT	CASSLSGSLEKLFF
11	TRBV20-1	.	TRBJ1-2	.	TGCAGTGCTCCCGTCGGGAGAGCCTACACCTTC	CSAPVGRAYTF
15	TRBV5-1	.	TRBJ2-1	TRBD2	TGCGCCAGCAGCTGGTGGACTAGCCAACGTAATGAGCAGTTCTTC	CASSWWTSQRNEQFF
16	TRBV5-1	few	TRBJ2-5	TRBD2	TGCGCCAGCAGCCCTGGGACTAGCGGGAGTGGGGAGACCCAGTACTTC	CASSPGTSGSGETQYF
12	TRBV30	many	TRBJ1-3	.	TGTGCCTGGACGAGGATTGGAAACACCATATATTTT	CAWTRIGNTIYF
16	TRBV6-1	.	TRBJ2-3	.	TGTGCCAGCAGTGAAGCGGGGGTGGGGATCCGAGATACGCAGTATTTT	CASSEAGVGIRDTQYF
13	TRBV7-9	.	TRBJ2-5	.	TGTGCCAGCAGTCCACCGGACCAAGAGACCCAGTACTTC	CASSPPDQETQYF
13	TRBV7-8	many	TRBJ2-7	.	TGTGCCAGCAGCTTAGAGGCCAACTACGAGCAGTACTTC	CASSLEANYEQYF